This record covers a single TCR beta chain. Its antigen is unknown. This sample was taken from a study of identical twins. One entry per CDR3 protein, called by TCRdb with MiXCR from the 5' RACE reads. Of around 490,000 distinct CDR3 sequences detected, 20% to 25% appear once; the ten largest clones hold more than 0.4%. Study-wide results and limits: Invariant MAIT and iNKT cells could partly confound zero-insertion analyses. Insertions were reduced in abundant cord blood beta clonotypes but not in memory repertoires. Within monozygotic twins, out-of-frame TCR alpha sharing was underestimated by the models.

The same specimen was also included in a second study, on yellow fever vaccine responses in identical twins.

Input material: CD4+ T cells sorted from blood. The sequence derives from a woman between 18 and 29 years old in good health.

This CDR3 is CASTRGLQNTGELFF. The CDR3 DNA sequence: TGTGCCAGCACCAGGGGACTACAGAACACCGGGGAGCTGTTTTTT. The chain recombines TRBV12-3 or TRBV12-4 with TRBJ2-2, with D possibly TRBD2 on 7 matching bases. The CDR3 contains 15 residues. V dropped 7 bases and J dropped 1 base, with 13 bases sitting between them.